This entry lists 22 T cell receptor beta chains sequenced from one sample in a study of blood T cell repertoires in COVID-19. Some clones are missing from TCRdb's copy, which holds only in-frame ones; the method was immunoSEQ multiplex PCR. Of some 250,000 clones detected, 80% to 90% appear once; the ten largest clones hold roughly 2%. The sequencing sample was made of peripheral blood. All receptors come from a man under 40 with active or convalescent COVID-19.

V usage is TRBV19 and J usage is TRBJ1-6; 7 nucleotides align to TRBD1. CDR1 is LNHDA, CDR2 SQIVND, per germline (reference sequence). Trimming cost V 6 bases and J 5 bases; bases outside gene matches: 13. CDR3 length equals 17 residues. The CDR3 loop reads CASSRLQATGNNSPLHF. The CDR3 DNA is TGTGCCAGTAGCCGGCTGCAAGCGACAGGGAATAATTCACCCCTCCACTTT.

The V call is TRBV10-3, the J call TRBJ1-1; D uncertain. Trimming cost V 4 bases and J 0 bases, with 15 bases left between them. This CDR3 comprises 16 residues. Germline V CDR1 and CDR2: ENHRY, SYGVKD. CDR3 DNA: TGTGCCATCAGTGGGGCAGATGATAAGATGAACACTGAAGCTTTCTTT. Encoded protein: CAISGADDKMNTEAFF.

V gene TRBV6-1 combines with J gene TRBJ2-7; TRBD1 aligns across 8 bases. After removal of 1 base from V and 4 bases from J, the junction contained 9 bases not matched to a gene. Germline CDR1 MNHNS, CDR2 SASEGT. This CDR3 has 16 residues. The CDR3 DNA follows: TGTGCCAGCAGTGAAGATCAGGGGGCCTTTGGATACGAGCAGTACTTC. Translation: CASSEDQGAFGYEQYF.

This rearrangement joins TRBV2 to TRBJ2-7; D is perhaps TRBD1 (5 bases). V lost 5 bases and J 2 bases, leaving 13 bases between the germline ends. Looked up from germline, CDR1 is SNHLY and CDR2 is FYNNEI. The CDR3 loop spans 14 amino acids. The CDR3 region is CASSLTELTYEQYF. The CDR3 nucleotides read TGTGCCAGCAGTTTGACAGAGTTAACCTACGAGCAGTACTTC.

This clone was seen only once. This CDR3 reads CASSTDPGGLETQYF. CDR3 in DNA: TGTGCCAGCAGCACGGACCCGGGGGGATTGGAGACCCAGTACTTC. The chain combines TRBV5-4 with TRBJ2-5; 7 bases are shared with TRBD2. This CDR3 comprises 15 residues. CDR1 SGHNT and CDR2 YYREEE come from the germline V gene (reference sequence). V lost 4 bases to trimming and J lost 5 bases; unmatched junction nucleotides: 11.

The rearrangement joins TRBV5-4 to TRBJ2-2; 8 bases line up with TRBD2. Germline V lookup: CDR1 SGHNT, CDR2 YYREEE (reference sequence). There are 15 residues in the CDR3. V lost 3 bases and J lost 5; bases outside the gene matches: 6. The CDR3 here is CASSWLAGGTGELFF. CDR3 nucleotides: TGTGCCAGCAGCTGGCTTGCGGGGGGAACCGGGGAGCTGTTTTTT.

The chain has TRBV6-1 and TRBJ2-3, with 8 nucleotides matching TRBD1. Looked up from germline, CDR1 is MNHNS and CDR2 is SASEGT. CDR3 size: 15 residues. V shed 2 bases and J 1 base; nucleotides not matched to a gene: 2. The CDR3 region has the DNA TGTGCCAGCAGTGAATTGGGACAGGGCACAGATACGCAGTATTTT. Translating gives CASSELGQGTDTQYF.

This clone was observed a handful of times. This chain links TRBV28 with TRBJ1-6; 8 nucleotides align to TRBD1. V lost 6 bases and J lost 10; bases outside the gene matches: 8. The CDR3 extends over 14 amino acids. Germline CDR1 MDHEN, CDR2 SYDVKM. CDR3: CASRAGTGGSPLHF. The CDR3 DNA reads TGTGCCAGCAGGGCCGGGACAGGAGGCTCACCCCTCCACTTT.

This chain links TRBV30 with TRBJ2-7; D remains unclear. Per the germline V gene, CDR1 is GTSNPN and CDR2 is SVGIG (reference sequence). The CDR3 is 12 residues long. V was clipped by 0 bases and J by 5 bases, with 8 bases between them. CDR3 sequence reads: CAWSVPRDEQYF. CDR3 in DNA: TGTGCCTGGAGTGTACCTAGAGACGAGCAGTACTTC.

The CDR3 region is CASSPGGGTDTQYF. The CDR3 DNA reads as TGCGCCAGCAGTCCGGGGGGAGGAACAGATACGCAGTATTTT. The chain couples TRBV4-1 to TRBJ2-3; 7 bases map to TRBD2. The germline V gene has CDR1 MGHRA and CDR2 YSYEKL. This CDR3 is built from 14 residues. V was pared by 6 bases and J by 3 bases, with 6 bases of the junction left unmatched.

This clone appeared a single time. A read error may explain this, as a much larger clone is one base away. This rearrangement joins TRBV6-2 or TRBV6-3 to TRBJ2-1; D remains unclear. In germline, CDR1 is MNHEY, CDR2 SVGEGT. This CDR3 region has 11 residues. V shed 2 bases and J shed 8 bases, with 4 bases lying between them. This chain's CDR3 is CASSYLYEQFF. CDR3 DNA: TGTGCCAGCAGTTACCTCTATGAGCAGTTCTTC.

A single count supports this clone. The chain has TRBV9 and TRBJ2-5; D is unclear. CDR1 SGDLS and CDR2 YYNGEE come from the germline V gene. V lost 3 bases and J lost 5, with 17 bases in between. The CDR3 extends over 15 amino acids. The CDR3 sequence is CASSAQNTIWETQYF. CDR3 sequence (DNA): TGTGCCAGCAGCGCACAGAACACAATTTGGGAGACCCAGTACTTC.

The chain employs TRBV7-2 and TRBJ2-1, with 13 bases aligning to TRBD2. Germline lookup yields CDR1 SGHTA and CDR2 FQGNSA. The CDR3 extends over 15 amino acids. After removal of 0 bases from V and 11 bases from J, the junction contained 4 bases not matched to a gene. In nucleotides, the CDR3 is TGTGCCAGCAGCTTAGCGCAGACTAGCGGGGGGCAGCAGTTCTTC. It specifies CASSLAQTSGGQQFF.

This sequence joins TRBV27 and TRBJ1-6; D possibly corresponds to TRBD1 (5 bases). CDR3 size: 18 residues. CDR1 MNHEY and CDR2 SMNVEV come from the germline V gene (reference sequence). The V gene lost 7 bases and the J gene lost 4 bases, with 23 bases spanning the gap. CDR3 in amino acids: CASNIKGRGDLYNSPLHF. The CDR3, as DNA: TGTGCCAGCAATATTAAGGGGCGCGGGGATCTTTATAATTCACCCCTCCACTTT.

The chain has TRBV9 and TRBJ1-3; D is unclear. Deletions cut 0 bases from V and 3 bases from J, with 7 bases between. Per germline, CDR1 SGDLS and CDR2 YYNGEE. The CDR3 spans 14 residues. Here the CDR3 reads CASSVVAVGNTIYF. CDR3 DNA sequence: TGTGCCAGCAGCGTAGTGGCGGTTGGAAACACCATATATTTT.

The rearrangement joins TRBV7-8 to TRBJ2-1; 7 bases line up with TRBD1. Germline-derived CDR1 and CDR2 are SGHVS and FQNEAQ. This CDR3 has 16 amino acids. The ends lost 5 bases at V and 4 bases at J; junction bases unmatched: 11. The CDR3 DNA follows: TGTGCCAGCAGCCCCAACCGGGACAGAGATTACAATGAGCAGTTCTTC. Translated, it gives CASSPNRDRDYNEQFF.

The chain carries TRBV5-1 and TRBJ1-1; D might be TRBD1 (5 bases). The V and J ends lost 4 bases and 2 bases respectively, with 12 bases between them. Germline V gives CDR1 SGHRS, CDR2 YFSETQ. CDR3 size: 14 residues. DNA of the CDR3: TGCGCCAGCAGCCGGCAGGGCTATAACACTGAAGCTTTCTTT. It specifies CASSRQGYNTEAFF.

This clone is a singleton in its sample. This rearrangement joins TRBV2 to TRBJ1-2, with a possible D match to TRBD1 (6 bases). V dropped 6 bases and J dropped 5 bases, with 22 bases sitting between them. Germline CDR1 SNHLY, CDR2 FYNNEI. The CDR3 covers 16 residues. The CDR3 spells CASRGTISGVGYGYTF. The DNA for the CDR3 is TGTGCCAGCAGAGGAACTATCTCAGGGGTTGGATATGGCTACACCTTC.

The gene calls are TRBV6-5 and TRBJ1-4; D gene ambiguous. Germline-derived CDR1 and CDR2 are MNHEY and SVGAGI. V dropped 8 bases and J dropped 0 bases, with 13 bases sitting between them. This CDR3 has 15 residues. CDR3 protein: CASSRKDATNEKLFF. The CDR3 nucleotides read TGTGCCAGCTCGAGGAAGGATGCAACTAATGAAAAACTGTTTTTT.

The chain uses TRBV11-2 and TRBJ2-5; no clear D. Trimming removed 1 base from V and 4 bases from J, with 10 bases in between. The CDR3 contains 14 residues. The germline V gene encodes CDR1 SGHAT and CDR2 FQNNGV. CDR3 region: CASSLAGFSETQYF. The CDR3 coding sequence is TGTGCCAGCAGCTTAGCTGGCTTTTCAGAGACCCAGTACTTC.

The chain links TRBV7-2 to TRBJ1-3, with D uncertain. This CDR3 spans 15 amino acids. V dropped 9 bases and J dropped 4 bases, with 19 bases sitting between them. CDR1 is SGHTA, CDR2 FQGNSA, per germline. The CDR3 region is CASAQSVGLGNTIYF. CDR3 coding DNA: TGTGCCAGTGCGCAGTCAGTAGGACTGGGAAACACCATATATTTT.

V is TRBV5-6 and J is TRBJ2-1; TRBD1 might be the D (6 bases). Trimming left V 4 bases short and J 1 base short, with 15 bases between. This CDR3 has 16 amino acids. Germline assignment: CDR1 SGHDT and CDR2 YYEEEE. CDR3 in amino acids: CASSTGPVKSYNEQFF. The CDR3 nucleotides read TGTGCCAGCAGCACAGGGCCTGTAAAATCCTACAATGAGCAGTTCTTC. The variable domain in full, completed from reference TRBV5-6 and TRBJ2-1, reads DAGVTQSPTHLIKTRGQQVTLRCSPKSGHDTVSWYQQALGQGPQFIFQYYEEEERQRGNFPDRFSGHQFPNYSSELNVNALLLGDSALYLCASSTGPVKSYNEQFFGPGTRLTVL.